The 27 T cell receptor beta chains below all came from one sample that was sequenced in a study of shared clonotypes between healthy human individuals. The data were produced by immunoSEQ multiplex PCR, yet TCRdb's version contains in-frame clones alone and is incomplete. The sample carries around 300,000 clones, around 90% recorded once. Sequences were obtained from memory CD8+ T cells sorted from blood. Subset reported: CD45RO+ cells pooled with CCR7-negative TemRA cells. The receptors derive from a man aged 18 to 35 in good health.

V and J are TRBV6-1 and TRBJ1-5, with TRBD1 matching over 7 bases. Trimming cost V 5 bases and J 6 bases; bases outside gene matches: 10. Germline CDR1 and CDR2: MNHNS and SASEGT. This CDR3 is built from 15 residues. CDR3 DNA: TGTGCCAGCAGTTTCGACAGGGCTTTTGGTCAGCCCCAGCATTTT. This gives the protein CASSFDRAFGQPQHF.

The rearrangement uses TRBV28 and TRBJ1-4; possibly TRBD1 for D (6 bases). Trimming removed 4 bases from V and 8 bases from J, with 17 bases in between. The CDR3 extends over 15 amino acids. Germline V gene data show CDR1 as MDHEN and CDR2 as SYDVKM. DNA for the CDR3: TGTGCCAGCAGTTCCTCACAGGGTTATGGCGAAAAACTGTTTTTT. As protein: CASSSSQGYGEKLFF.

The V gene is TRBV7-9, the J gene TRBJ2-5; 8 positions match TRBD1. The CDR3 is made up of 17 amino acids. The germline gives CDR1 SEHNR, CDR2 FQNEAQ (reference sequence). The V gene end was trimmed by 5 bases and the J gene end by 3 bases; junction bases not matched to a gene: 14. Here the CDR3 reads CASSTLPTGVREETQYF. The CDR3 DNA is TGTGCCAGCAGCACCTTGCCGACAGGGGTCAGGGAAGAGACCCAGTACTTC.

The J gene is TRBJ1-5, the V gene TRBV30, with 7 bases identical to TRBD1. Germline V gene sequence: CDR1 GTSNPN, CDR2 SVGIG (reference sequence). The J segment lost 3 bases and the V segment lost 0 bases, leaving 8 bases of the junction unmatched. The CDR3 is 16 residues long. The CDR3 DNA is TGTGCCTGGAGTGTACAGTACAGGGGTTTCAATCAGCCCCAGCATTTT. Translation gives CAWSVQYRGFNQPQHF. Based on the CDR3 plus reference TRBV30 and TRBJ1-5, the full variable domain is SQTIHQWPATLVQPVGSPLSLECTVEGTSNPNLYWYRQAAGRGLQLLFYSVGIGQISSEVPQNLSASRPQDRQFILSSKKLLLSDSGFYLCAWSVQYRGFNQPQHFGDGTRLSIL.

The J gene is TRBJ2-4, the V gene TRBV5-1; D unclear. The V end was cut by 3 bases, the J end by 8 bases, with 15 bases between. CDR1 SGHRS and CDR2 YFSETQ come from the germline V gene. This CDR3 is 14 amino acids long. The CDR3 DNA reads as TGCGCCAGCAGCTCGTCGGGTAGAATAGACATTCAGTACTTC. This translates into CASSSSGRIDIQYF.

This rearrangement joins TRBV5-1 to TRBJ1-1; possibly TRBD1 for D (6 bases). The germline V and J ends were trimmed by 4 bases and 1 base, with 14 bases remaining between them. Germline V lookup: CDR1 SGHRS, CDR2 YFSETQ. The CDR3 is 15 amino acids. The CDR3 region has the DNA TGCGCCAGCAGCCCCGCCCTAGGGGGGAACACTGAAGCTTTCTTT. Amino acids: CASSPALGGNTEAFF. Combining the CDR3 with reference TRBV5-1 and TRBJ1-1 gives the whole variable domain KAGVTQTPRYLIKTRGQQVTLSCSPISGHRSVSWYQQTPGQGLQFLFEYFSETQRNKGNFPGRFSGRQFSNSRSEMNVSTLELGDSALYLCASSPALGGNTEAFFGQGTRLTVV.

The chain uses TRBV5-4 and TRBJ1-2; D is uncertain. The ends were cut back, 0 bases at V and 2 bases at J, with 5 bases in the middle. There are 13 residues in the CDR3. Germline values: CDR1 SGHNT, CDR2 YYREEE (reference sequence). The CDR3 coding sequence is TGTGCCAGCAGCTTGGAGGAGAACTATGGCTACACCTTC. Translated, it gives CASSLEENYGYTF.

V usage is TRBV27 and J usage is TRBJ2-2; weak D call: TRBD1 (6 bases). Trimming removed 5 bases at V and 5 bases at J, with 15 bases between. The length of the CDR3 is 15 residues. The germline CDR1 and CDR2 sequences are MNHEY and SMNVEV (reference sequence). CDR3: CASSRGTSRTGELFF. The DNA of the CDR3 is TGTGCCAGCAGTCGAGGGACATCGAGAACCGGGGAGCTGTTTTTT.

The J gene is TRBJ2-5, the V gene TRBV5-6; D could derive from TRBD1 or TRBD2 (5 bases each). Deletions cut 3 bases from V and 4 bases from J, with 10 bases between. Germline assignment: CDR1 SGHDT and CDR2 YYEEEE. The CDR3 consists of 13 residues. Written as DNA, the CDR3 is TGTGCCAGCAGCTGGGGTGGGGGAGAGACCCAGTACTTC. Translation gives CASSWGGGETQYF.

The CDR3 coding sequence is TGCGCCAGCAGCTTGGCGAGGAGCTCCTATAATTCACCCCTCCACTTT. It is translated as CASSLARSSYNSPLHF. The V call is TRBV5-1, the J call TRBJ1-6; D unclear. V was cut by 0 bases and J by 0 bases, with 7 bases left in between. Germline assignment: CDR1 SGHRS and CDR2 YFSETQ. This CDR3 contains 16 residues. The whole variable domain, remainder taken from reference TRBV5-1 and TRBJ1-6, is KAGVTQTPRYLIKTRGQQVTLSCSPISGHRSVSWYQQTPGQGLQFLFEYFSETQRNKGNFPGRFSGRQFSNSRSEMNVSTLELGDSALYLCASSLARSSYNSPLHFGNGTRLTVT.

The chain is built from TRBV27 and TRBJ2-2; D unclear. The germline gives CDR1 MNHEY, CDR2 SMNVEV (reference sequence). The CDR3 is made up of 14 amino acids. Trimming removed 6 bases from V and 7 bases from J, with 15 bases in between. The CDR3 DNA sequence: TGTGCCAGCAGGCCCCTCCTTGGGGTCGGGGAGCTGTTTTTT. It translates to CASRPLLGVGELFF.

The CDR3 coding sequence is TGTGCCAGCAGTCCGGGACTAGCGGGGAGTGGGCGCACAGATACGCAGTATTTT. This sequence encodes CASSPGLAGSGRTDTQYF. The chain has TRBV27 and TRBJ2-3; 13 nucleotides agree with TRBD2. The CDR3 has 18 amino acids. In germline, CDR1 is MNHEY, CDR2 SMNVEV (reference sequence). With 5 bases clipped from V and 1 base from J, the junction kept 9 bases outside the gene matches.

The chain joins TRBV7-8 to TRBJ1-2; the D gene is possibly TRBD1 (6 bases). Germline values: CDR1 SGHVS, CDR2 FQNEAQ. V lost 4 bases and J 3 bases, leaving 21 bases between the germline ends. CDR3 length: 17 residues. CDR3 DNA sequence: TGTGCCAGCAGCTCGCCGGGACAAGGACTGGAGGACTATGGCTACACCTTC. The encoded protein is CASSSPGQGLEDYGYTF.

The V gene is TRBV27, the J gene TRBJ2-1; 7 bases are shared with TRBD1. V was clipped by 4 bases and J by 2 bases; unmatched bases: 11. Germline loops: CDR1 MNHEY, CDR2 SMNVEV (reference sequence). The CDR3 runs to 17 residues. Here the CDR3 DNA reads TGTGCCAGCAGTTCGCCATACAGGGGCCTCACCTACAATGAGCAGTTCTTC. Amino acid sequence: CASSSPYRGLTYNEQFF.

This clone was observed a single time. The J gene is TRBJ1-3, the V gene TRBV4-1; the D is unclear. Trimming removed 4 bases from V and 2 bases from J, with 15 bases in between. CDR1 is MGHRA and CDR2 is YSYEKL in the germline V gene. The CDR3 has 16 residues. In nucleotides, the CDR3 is TGCGCCAGCAGCCCAGGAATGCGGGAAACTGGAAACACCATATATTTT. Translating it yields CASSPGMRETGNTIYF.

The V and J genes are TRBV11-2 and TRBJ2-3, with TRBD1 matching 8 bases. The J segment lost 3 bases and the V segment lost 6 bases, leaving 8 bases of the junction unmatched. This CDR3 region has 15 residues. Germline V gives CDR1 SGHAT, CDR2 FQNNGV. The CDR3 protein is CASRGRGPLTDTQYF. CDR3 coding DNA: TGTGCCAGCAGAGGCAGGGGGCCATTGACAGATACGCAGTATTTT. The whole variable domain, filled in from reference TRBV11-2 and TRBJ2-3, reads EAGVAQSPRYKIIEKRQSVAFWCNPISGHATLYWYQQILGQGPKLLIQFQNNGVVDDSQLPKDRFSAERLKGVDSTLKIQPAKLEDSAVYLCASRGRGPLTDTQYFGPGTRLTVL.

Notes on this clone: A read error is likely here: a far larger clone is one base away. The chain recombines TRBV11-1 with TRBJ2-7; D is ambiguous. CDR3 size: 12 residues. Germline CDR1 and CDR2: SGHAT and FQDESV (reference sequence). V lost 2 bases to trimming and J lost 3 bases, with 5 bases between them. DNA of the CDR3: TGTGCCAGCAGCTTACAGGACTACGAGCAGTACTTC. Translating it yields CASSLQDYEQYF.

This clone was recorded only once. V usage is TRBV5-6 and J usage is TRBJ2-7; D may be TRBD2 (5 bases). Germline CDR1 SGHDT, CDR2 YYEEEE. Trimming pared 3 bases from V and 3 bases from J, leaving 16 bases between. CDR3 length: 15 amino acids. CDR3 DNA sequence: TGTGCCAGCAGCTCCACCGAGAGCGGTTACTACGAGCAGTACTTC. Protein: CASSSTESGYYEQYF.

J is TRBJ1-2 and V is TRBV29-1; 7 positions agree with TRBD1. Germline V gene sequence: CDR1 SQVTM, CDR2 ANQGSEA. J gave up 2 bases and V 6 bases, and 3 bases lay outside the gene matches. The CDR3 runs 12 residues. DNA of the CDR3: TGCAGCGTCGCGACAGGGAACTATGGCTACACCTTC. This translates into CSVATGNYGYTF.

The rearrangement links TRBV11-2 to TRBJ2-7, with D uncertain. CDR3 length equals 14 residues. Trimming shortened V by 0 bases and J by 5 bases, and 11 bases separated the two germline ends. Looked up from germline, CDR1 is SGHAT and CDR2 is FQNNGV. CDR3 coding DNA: TGTGCCAGCAGCTTAGATCTCTTCAGTCACGAGCAGTACTTC. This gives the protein CASSLDLFSHEQYF. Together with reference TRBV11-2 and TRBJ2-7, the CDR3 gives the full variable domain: EAGVAQSPRYKIIEKRQSVAFWCNPISGHATLYWYQQILGQGPKLLIQFQNNGVVDDSQLPKDRFSAERLKGVDSTLKIQPAKLEDSAVYLCASSLDLFSHEQYFGPGTRLTVT.

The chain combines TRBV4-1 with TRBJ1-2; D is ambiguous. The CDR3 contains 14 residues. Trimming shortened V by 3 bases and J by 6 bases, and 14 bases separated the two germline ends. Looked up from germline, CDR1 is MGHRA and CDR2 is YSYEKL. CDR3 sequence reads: CASSHPGRRNGYTF. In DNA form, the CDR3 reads TGCGCCAGCAGCCACCCGGGGAGGAGGAATGGCTACACCTTC.

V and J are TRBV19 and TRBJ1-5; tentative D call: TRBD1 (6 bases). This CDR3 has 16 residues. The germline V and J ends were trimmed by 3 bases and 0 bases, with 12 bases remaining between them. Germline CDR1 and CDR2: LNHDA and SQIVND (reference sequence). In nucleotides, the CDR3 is TGTGCCAGTAGTATCAGGACAGAATATAGCAATCAGCCCCAGCATTTT. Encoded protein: CASSIRTEYSNQPQHF.

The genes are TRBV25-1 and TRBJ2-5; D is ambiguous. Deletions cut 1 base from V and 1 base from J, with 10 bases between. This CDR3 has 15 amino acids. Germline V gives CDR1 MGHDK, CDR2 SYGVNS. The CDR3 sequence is CASSEFGRAQETQYF. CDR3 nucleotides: TGTGCCAGCAGTGAATTTGGCCGAGCCCAAGAGACCCAGTACTTC.

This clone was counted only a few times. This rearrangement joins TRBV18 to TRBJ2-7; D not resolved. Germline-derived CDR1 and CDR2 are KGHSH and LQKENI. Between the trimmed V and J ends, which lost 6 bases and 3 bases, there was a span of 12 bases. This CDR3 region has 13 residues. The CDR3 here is CASSPGGRYEQYF. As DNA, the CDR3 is TGTGCCAGCTCCCCGGGTGGGCGCTACGAGCAGTACTTC.

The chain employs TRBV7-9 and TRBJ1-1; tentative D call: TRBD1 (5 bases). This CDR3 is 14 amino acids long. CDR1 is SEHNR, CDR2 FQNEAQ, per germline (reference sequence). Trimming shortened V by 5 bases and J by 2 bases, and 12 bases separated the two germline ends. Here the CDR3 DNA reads TGTGCCAGCAGCAGGGGCGCAGGCAACACTGAAGCTTTCTTT. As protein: CASSRGAGNTEAFF.

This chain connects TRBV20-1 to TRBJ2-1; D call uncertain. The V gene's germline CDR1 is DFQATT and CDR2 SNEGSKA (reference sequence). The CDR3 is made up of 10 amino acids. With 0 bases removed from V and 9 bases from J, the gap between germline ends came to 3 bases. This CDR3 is CSARDFEQFF. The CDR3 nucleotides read TGCAGTGCTAGAGATTTTGAGCAGTTCTTC.

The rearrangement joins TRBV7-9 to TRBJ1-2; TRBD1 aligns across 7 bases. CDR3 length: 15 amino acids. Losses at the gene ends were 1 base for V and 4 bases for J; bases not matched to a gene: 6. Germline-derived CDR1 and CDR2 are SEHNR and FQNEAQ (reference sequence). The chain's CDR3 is CASSLGFGDSYGYTF. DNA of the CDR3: TGTGCCAGCAGCTTAGGGTTCGGGGACAGCTATGGCTACACCTTC.